This TCR beta chain originates from a study of CD8 T cells in Susac syndrome. Random hexamers were used to reverse transcribe an amount of roughly 0.5 to 1 ug RNA. TCRdb re-called the immunoSEQ multiplex PCR reads with MiXCR, one entry per CDR3 protein. The repertoire holds more than 200,000 distinct CDR3 sequences, with about 93% as singletons. Negative isolation was applied to CD8+ and CD4+ T cells, and FACS enrichment was applied to TEMRA cells. This CDR3 has 16 amino acids. Germline CDR1 SGHTA, CDR2 FQGNSA. The germline V and J ends were trimmed by 2 bases and 1 base, with 12 bases remaining between them.

The sequence was collected from a human donor with multiple sclerosis. Sequencing input: CD4+ T cells from PBMCs. The gene calls are TRBV7-2 and TRBJ1-5, with D tentatively TRBD1 (5 bases). For the CDR3, the DNA is TGTGCCAGCAGCTTAACGGGGGGGAGGAGCAATCAGCCCCAGCATTTT. Amino acid sequence: CASSLTGGRSNQPQHF.